Listed here are 8 T cell receptor beta chains from one sample, sequenced in a study of regulatory T cells in long-lasting Graves disease. Building the TCR beta libraries relied on iRepertoire HTBI primers, and CDR3 regions underwent Arm-PCR. TCRdb re-derived calls from the multiplex PCR reads in MiXCR, one entry per CDR3 protein. The top ten hold about 7.6% of the sample, which has about 430,000 distinct CDR3 sequences, 15% seen once. The time point: newly diagnosed GD, antithyroid drugs for less than 3 months. Extracted RNA from PBMCs served as the source of the TCR library. These records were also assigned to another study, of T cells in Graves' hyperthyroidism and ophthalmopathy.

The input for sequencing was peripheral blood mononuclear cells (PBMCs), taken at new diagnosis, from a patient treated with antithyroid drugs. All receptors derive from a woman aged 40 to 49 with Graves disease.

This clonotype has only a few counts. The rearrangement links TRBV5-6 to TRBJ2-1; D uncertain. CDR1 and CDR2 from the germline V gene are SGHDT and YYEEEE. V dropped 2 bases and J dropped 4 bases, with 7 bases sitting between them. The CDR3 contains 13 residues. CDR3 nucleotide sequence: TGTGCCAGCAGCTTCAAAGGATACAATGAGCAGTTCTTC. This translates into CASSFKGYNEQFF. Together with reference TRBV5-6 and TRBJ2-1, the CDR3 gives the full variable domain: DAGVTQSPTHLIKTRGQQVTLRCSPKSGHDTVSWYQQALGQGPQFIFQYYEEEERQRGNFPDRFSGHQFPNYSSELNVNALLLGDSALYLCASSFKGYNEQFFGPGTRLTVL.

There are many counts of this clonotype. This sequence joins TRBV2 and TRBJ2-1, with D tentatively TRBD2 (6 bases). Germline CDR1 and CDR2: SNHLY and FYNNEI. CDR3 length: 14 residues. The V end lost 5 bases, the J end lost 7 bases, and 15 bases lay between the germline ends. CDR3 nucleotide sequence: TGTGCCAGCAGTTCCCTGGGGACTCGGAATGAGCAGTTCTTC. Its translation: CASSSLGTRNEQFF.

The chain has TRBV2 and TRBJ2-1, with D possibly TRBD1 on 6 matching bases. The CDR3 length is 14 residues. CDR1 and CDR2 from the germline V gene are SNHLY and FYNNEI. Trimming removed 6 bases at V and 15 bases at J, with 24 bases between. The CDR3 nucleotides read TGTGCCAGCAGCTACGCAGGGGACGGCGAGTCCTGGTTCTTC. Encoded protein: CASSYAGDGESWFF.

In its sample, this clonotype was seen many times. The gene calls are TRBV3-1 and TRBJ1-2; 10 bases are shared with TRBD1. There are 15 residues in the CDR3. Trimming took 4 bases from V and 1 from J; bases not matched to a gene: 3. Looked up from germline, CDR1 is LGHDT and CDR2 is YNNKEL (reference sequence). The chain's CDR3 is CASSPRDRGNYGYTF. The DNA for the CDR3 is TGTGCCAGCAGCCCCCGGGACAGGGGTAACTATGGCTACACCTTC.

By share, this clonotype ranks as medium-sized. The CDR3 spells CASSFGDRAYNEQFF. In DNA form, the CDR3 reads TGTGCCAGCAGCTTTGGGGACAGGGCCTACAATGAGCAGTTCTTC. The chain links TRBV5-6 to TRBJ2-1; 9 nucleotides line up with TRBD1. The CDR3 spans 15 residues. After removal of 2 bases from V and 2 bases from J, the junction contained 2 bases not matched to a gene. CDR1 SGHDT and CDR2 YYEEEE come from the germline V gene.

This clonotype was counted at least ten times. The chain carries TRBV7-8 and TRBJ1-1, with D perhaps matching TRBD1 (5 bases). Germline CDR1 is SGHVS and CDR2 is FQNEAQ. V was shortened by 4 bases and J by 0 bases, with 9 bases between the two germline ends. The CDR3 loop spans 14 amino acids. The CDR3 coding sequence is TGTGCCAGCAGCTCGGGACTACTGAACACTGAAGCTTTCTTT. This codes for CASSSGLLNTEAFF.

This clonotype has at least ten counts. V usage is TRBV12-5 and J usage is TRBJ1-1; D is possibly TRBD1 (6 bases). This CDR3 is built from 16 residues. The V end was cut by 1 base, the J end by 1 base, with 13 bases between. CDR1 LGHNT and CDR2 FRNRAP come from the germline V gene. Here the CDR3 reads CASGLAAGTQNTEAFF. The CDR3 DNA reads TGTGCTAGTGGTTTGGCGGCCGGGACACAGAACACTGAAGCTTTCTTT.

This clonotype occurred many times. V is TRBV2 and J is TRBJ1-1; D unclear. The CDR3 sequence is 13 residues long. Trimming took 4 bases from V and 2 from J, leaving 8 bases between them. From germline, CDR1 is SNHLY and CDR2 FYNNEI. The CDR3 here is CASSAYINTEAFF. CDR3 DNA: TGTGCCAGCAGTGCGTATATTAACACTGAAGCTTTCTTT.